A selection of T cell receptor beta chains follows, all from one sample in a study of cytomegalovirus exposure and HLA in healthy donors. Data came from immunoSEQ multiplex PCR; TCRdb stores just in-frame clones and leaves some out. The sample has about 170,000 clones, 90% to 97% seen once. The sample taken for sequencing was PBMCs. The receptor set was obtained from a woman between 18 and 30 years old in good health and CMV-seronegative. Both conserved end residues are part of each CDR3. A D gene is named only where the DNA matches it firmly. The size field is filled for only some rows; it gives once, few, many or a size class.

CDR3 protein	CDR3 DNA	D gene	V gene	clone size	J gene
CASSSTGTGNNEQFF	TGCGCCAGCAGCTCAACCGGGACAGGGAACAATGAGCAGTTCTTC	TRBD1	TRBV4-1	.	TRBJ2-1
CASRPKPGQGYGELFF	TGTGCCAGCAGACCAAAACCGGGACAGGGGTACGGGGAGCTGTTTTTT	TRBD1	TRBV27	.	TRBJ2-2
CASRRVSSLDEQYF	TGCGCCAGCAGACGGGTCTCTTCTTTGGACGAGCAGTACTTC	.	TRBV5-1	.	TRBJ2-7
CPIKDRDEQYF	TGCCCTATAAAAGACAGGGACGAGCAGTACTTC	TRBD1	TRBV14	.	TRBJ2-7
CASSRGATQGRYEQYF	TGCGCCAGCAGCCGGGGCGCGACACAGGGGCGCTACGAGCAGTACTTC	TRBD1	TRBV5-1	.	TRBJ2-7
CASSVIAGDTQYF	TGTGCCAGCAGCGTAATAGCGGGAGATACGCAGTATTTT	TRBD2	TRBV9	.	TRBJ2-3
CASSWGVTYEQYF	TGTGCCAGCAGTTGGGGAGTGACCTACGAGCAGTACTTC	.	TRBV27	.	TRBJ2-7
CASSYLNEQFF	TGTGCCAGCAGTTACCTTAATGAGCAGTTCTTC	.	TRBV6-5	.	TRBJ2-1
CASSPKRQANTEAFF	TGTGCCAGCTCACCTAAAAGACAGGCGAACACTGAAGCTTTCTTT	.	TRBV18	once	TRBJ1-1
CASSRGSSGGGETQYF	TGTGCCAGCAGCCGGGGGTCCAGCGGGGGAGGAGAGACCCAGTACTTC	TRBD2	TRBV11-2	.	TRBJ2-5
CASRPATGTGDGGYTF	TGTGCCAGCAGACCGGCAACCGGGACAGGGGATGGTGGCTACACCTTC	TRBD1	TRBV5-4	.	TRBJ1-2
CASGMGLIQRGVGQETQYF	TGTGCCAGCGGTATGGGGTTGATTCAGCGGGGGGTCGGTCAAGAGACCCAGTACTTC	TRBD2	TRBV9	.	TRBJ2-5
CASRRTGLQGNTIYF	TGTGCCAGCAGACGGACAGGACTACAGGGAAACACCATATATTTT	TRBD1	TRBV7-2	.	TRBJ1-3
CASSYREGTEAFF	TGTGCCAGCAGTTACAGGGAGGGGACTGAAGCTTTCTTT	.	TRBV27	.	TRBJ1-1
CASTEESTGNYEQYF	TGTGCCAGCACCGAAGAATCAACAGGGAACTACGAGCAGTACTTC	.	TRBV2	.	TRBJ2-7
CASSPRTSGGYEQYF	TGTGCCAGCAGCCCTCGGACTAGCGGGGGGTACGAGCAGTACTTC	TRBD2	TRBV4-2	.	TRBJ2-7
CASHRDSRHNEQFF	TGTGCCAGCCACCGGGACAGTCGGCACAATGAGCAGTTCTTC	TRBD1	TRBV2	.	TRBJ2-1
CATRQGATRELFF	TGTGCCACTAGACAGGGTGCCACCAGGGAGCTGTTTTTT	TRBD1	TRBV13	.	TRBJ2-2
CASSELRHTPTFNSPLHF	TGTGCCAGCAGTGAGCTAAGACACACCCCGACCTTCAATTCACCCCTCCACTTT	.	TRBV25-1	.	TRBJ1-6
CASSRDSLAQGGYTF	TGTGCCAGCAGCCGTGACAGCCTGGCCCAGGGCGGCTACACCTTC	.	TRBV6-6	.	TRBJ1-2
CASSSKTGHEQYF	TGTGCCAGCAGTTCCAAGACAGGGCACGAGCAGTACTTC	TRBD1	TRBV6-5	once	TRBJ2-7
CASSPGTGGYNEQFF	TGTGCCAGCTCACCAGGGACAGGGGGATACAATGAGCAGTTCTTC	TRBD1	TRBV18	.	TRBJ2-1
CASSLDGRANTEAFF	TGCGCCAGCAGCTTGGATGGCAGGGCGAACACTGAAGCTTTCTTT	.	TRBV5-1	.	TRBJ1-1